This passage covers 26 T cell receptor beta chains from one sample sequenced in a study of glioma-infiltrating T cells. The iRepertoire nested amplicon-rescue multiplex PCR amplified TCR alpha and beta CDR3s from RNA. TCRdb independently ran MiXCR on the multiplex PCR reads; one entry per CDR3 protein. The repertoire holds roughly 42,000 distinct CDR3 sequences, with around 24% as singletons. The specimen sequenced was glioma tissue, nonneoplastic brain tissue, or PBMCs (not recorded which). These receptors came from a human donor with low-grade glioma or glioblastoma, undergoing nonglioma brain surgery, or in good health (not recorded which).

In this sample, this clonotype turned up many times. The V and J genes are TRBV27 and TRBJ2-7; 7 nucleotides line up with TRBD2. This CDR3 contains 13 residues. J gave up 2 bases and V 6 bases, and 4 bases lay outside the gene matches. Per germline, CDR1 MNHEY and CDR2 SMNVEV (reference sequence). In DNA form, the CDR3 reads TGTGCCAGCAGACGGGACTACGCCTACGAGCAGTACTTC. Translation: CASRRDYAYEQYF.

Many counts were recorded for this clonotype. The chain carries TRBV19 and TRBJ1-2, with unresolved D. From germline, CDR1 is LNHDA and CDR2 SQIVND (reference sequence). The CDR3 sequence is 15 residues long. The V end was cut by 4 bases, the J end by 0 bases, with 12 bases between. The CDR3 region has the DNA TGTGCCAGTAGTAGCCCGGACGTAGCTAACTATGGCTACACCTTC. It encodes CASSSPDVANYGYTF. Drawing the rest from reference TRBV19 and TRBJ1-2, the complete variable domain is DGGITQSPKYLFRKEGQNVTLSCEQNLNHDAMYWYRQDPGQGLRLIYYSQIVNDFQKGDIAEGYSVSREKKESFPLTVTSAQKNPTAFYLCASSSPDVANYGYTFGSGTRLTVV.

This clonotype was seen many times. This chain links TRBV2 with TRBJ1-2; 7 nucleotides line up with TRBD1. The germline V gene encodes CDR1 SNHLY and CDR2 FYNNEI. V was pared by 4 bases and J by 7 bases, with 9 bases of the junction left unmatched. The CDR3 totals 14 residues. CDR3 protein: CASSGVFGTAGYTF. The CDR3, as DNA: TGTGCCAGCAGTGGAGTGTTTGGGACAGCTGGCTACACCTTC.

This clonotype was found many times. V is TRBV5-4 and J is TRBJ1-1; no reliable D call. Germline loops: CDR1 SGHNT, CDR2 YYREEE (reference sequence). V was trimmed by 3 bases and J by 0 bases, leaving 12 bases between them. The CDR3 covers 15 residues. CDR3 in amino acids: CASSSPEDLNTEAFF. The DNA of the CDR3 is TGTGCCAGCAGCTCCCCAGAGGACCTGAACACTGAAGCTTTCTTT.

The sample holds a few counts of this clonotype. The chain joins TRBV12-3 or TRBV12-4 to TRBJ2-2; the match to TRBD2 covers 10 bases. This CDR3 is 16 amino acids long. V trimming: 5 bases; J trimming: 2 bases; junction bases outside the gene matches: 5. The CDR3 loop is CASSPRTSGNTGELFF. The CDR3 nucleotides are TGTGCCAGCAGTCCGAGGACTAGCGGAAACACCGGGGAGCTGTTTTTT.

This clonotype has at least ten counts. In DNA form, the CDR3 reads TGTGCCGACAGTATCTATGGCTACACCTTC. Translated, it gives CADSIYGYTF. The chain is built from TRBV2 and TRBJ1-2, with a possible D match to TRBD1 (5 bases). Germline V gene sequence: CDR1 SNHLY, CDR2 FYNNEI. CDR3 size: 10 residues. Between the trimmed V and J ends, which lost 11 bases and 4 bases, there was a span of 8 bases.

The sample holds many counts of this clonotype. The CDR3 DNA reads TGCGCCAGCAGCCGTCGATCGGGACAGCCCACAGATACGCAGTATTTT. Translation: CASSRRSGQPTDTQYF. V gene TRBV4-1 combines with J gene TRBJ2-3, with 7 bases that match TRBD1. In germline, CDR1 is MGHRA, CDR2 YSYEKL. V shed 4 bases and J 2 bases; nucleotides not matched to a gene: 9. CDR3 length: 16 residues.

A few counts support this clonotype. The rearrangement joins TRBV5-1 to TRBJ2-7, with a weak D call TRBD1 (5 bases). Looked up from germline, CDR1 is SGHRS and CDR2 is YFSETQ. The CDR3 sequence is 14 residues long. Trimming stripped 2 bases from V and 3 bases from J, with 12 bases between. The CDR3 DNA reads TGCGCCAGCAGCTTCGGACAAAATCTCTACGAGCAGTACTTC. Translation gives CASSFGQNLYEQYF.

This clonotype has more than one count but fewer than ten. The V gene is TRBV29-1, the J gene TRBJ2-3; weak D call: TRBD2 (6 bases). This CDR3 is 13 amino acids long. V was cut by 4 bases and J by 0 bases, with 8 bases left in between. Germline CDR1 SQVTM, CDR2 ANQGSEA. The CDR3 reads CSVVRGSTDTQYF. For the CDR3, the DNA is TGCAGCGTTGTACGGGGGAGCACAGATACGCAGTATTTT.

There are many counts of this clonotype. This chain uses TRBV4-2 with TRBJ1-4; possibly TRBD1 for D (6 bases). The CDR3 runs to 15 residues. V was cut by 1 base and J by 5 bases, with 11 bases left in between. Germline CDR1 reads LGHNA; CDR2 reads YNFKEQ. DNA of the CDR3: TGTGCCAGCAGCCAAGTGGCAGGGGAAAATGAAAAACTGTTTTTT. Translated, it gives CASSQVAGENEKLFF.

This clonotype occurred a few times. The chain recombines TRBV29-1 with TRBJ2-5; 12 nucleotides agree with TRBD2. Germline V gene sequence: CDR1 SQVTM, CDR2 ANQGSEA. J gave up 1 base and V 8 bases, and 14 bases lay outside the gene matches. The CDR3 loop spans 17 amino acids. CDR3 sequence reads: CSPNLITSGRPQETQYF. The CDR3 region has the DNA TGCAGCCCGAATCTGATTACTAGCGGGAGGCCCCAAGAGACCCAGTACTTC.

As to this clonotype: A much larger clone differs by one base, so this may be a read error. This rearrangement joins TRBV12-3 or TRBV12-4 to TRBJ2-7; 12 positions match TRBD1. The CDR3 is 16 amino acids. J lost 2 bases, V lost 2 bases, and 4 bases had no gene match. In DNA form, the CDR3 reads TGTGCCAGCAGTTTACCCGGGACAGGGGGCCCCTACGAGCAGTACTTC. Its protein is CASSLPGTGGPYEQYF.

Ten or more counts support this clonotype. The V call is TRBV14, the J call TRBJ1-1; the match to TRBD1 covers 8 bases. The V gene end was trimmed by 1 base and the J gene end by 11 bases; junction bases not matched to a gene: 12. This CDR3 contains 15 residues. Germline values: CDR1 SGHDN, CDR2 FVKESK. As DNA, the CDR3 is TGTGCCAGCAGCCAAGCGGGGGCAGGGGGCCTCCGGGCTTTCTTT. Translating it yields CASSQAGAGGLRAFF.

There are many counts of this clonotype. The chain is built from TRBV19 and TRBJ2-3, with 10 bases fitting TRBD2. CDR1 is LNHDA, CDR2 SQIVND, per germline (reference sequence). This CDR3 has 15 residues. The trim removed 3 bases at V and 4 bases at J, leaving 4 bases unmatched. The CDR3 sequence: CASSIDSGGPDTQYF. The CDR3 nucleotides read TGTGCCAGTAGTATCGATAGCGGGGGGCCAGATACGCAGTATTTT.

Note on this clonotype: Sequence at one end of the junction differs from germline and may be a read error. V and J are TRBV7-9 and TRBJ1-3; 9 bases align to TRBD1. Looked up from germline, CDR1 is SEHNR and CDR2 is FQNEAQ (reference sequence). The CDR3 runs to 17 residues. For the CDR3, the DNA is TGTGCCGGCAGCGTTCTTTGGACAGGGGTTACTGGAAACACCATATATTTT. Amino acid sequence: CAGSVLWTGVTGNTIYF.

The gene calls are TRBV3-1 and TRBJ2-7, with 7 bases that match TRBD1. CDR3 length equals 16 residues. CDR1 is LGHDT and CDR2 is YNNKEL in the germline V gene (reference sequence). V lost 5 bases to trimming and J lost 4 bases; unmatched junction nucleotides: 14. In nucleotides, the CDR3 is TGTGCCAGCAGCGGGGGACAGAGATCTTCAATATACGAGCAGTACTTC. It yields the protein CASSGGQRSSIYEQYF.

This clonotype was picked up a small number of times. CDR3 DNA: TGTGCCAGCTCACCAGATGGGGGCGAAGAGACCCAGTACTTC. This translates into CASSPDGGEETQYF. J is TRBJ2-5 and V is TRBV18, with a weak D call TRBD1 (6 bases). The V and J ends lost 2 bases and 3 bases respectively, with 10 bases between them. Germline V gene sequence: CDR1 KGHSH, CDR2 LQKENI. This CDR3 comprises 14 residues.

This clonotype was counted at least ten times. The chain uses TRBV6-2 or TRBV6-3 and TRBJ2-1, with D tentatively TRBD2 (6 bases). The V end lost 0 bases, the J end lost 5 bases, and 11 bases lay between the germline ends. CDR3 length: 15 amino acids. CDR1 is MNHEY, CDR2 SVGEGT, per germline. CDR3 in DNA: TGTGCCAGCAGTTACTCCAGCCGCGGGAACAATGAGCAGTTCTTC. Its translation is CASSYSSRGNNEQFF.

This clonotype was observed many times. The chain combines TRBV6-1 with TRBJ1-5, with TRBD1 as a possible D gene (6 bases). Germline V gene sequence: CDR1 MNHNS, CDR2 SASEGT. V was cut by 6 bases and J by 0 bases, with 18 bases left in between. The CDR3 covers 17 residues. CDR3 in amino acids: CASSPATGSSSNQPQHF. For the CDR3, the DNA is TGTGCCAGCAGCCCTGCGACAGGTTCCTCTAGCAATCAGCCCCAGCATTTT.

This clonotype is labeled as medium-sized. This rearrangement joins TRBV20-1 to TRBJ1-3; no firm D call. V lost 0 bases and J lost 4, with 4 bases in between. Germline values: CDR1 DFQATT, CDR2 SNEGSKA (reference sequence). The CDR3 is 12 residues long. CDR3: CSARDEGNTIYF. CDR3 nucleotide sequence: TGCAGTGCTAGAGACGAAGGAAACACCATATATTTT.

Only one count was recorded for this clonotype. A much larger clone sits a single nucleotide away, making a read error possible. The rearrangement joins TRBV5-1 to TRBJ2-1, with 10 bases fitting TRBD2. The CDR3 has 15 amino acids. Germline V lookup: CDR1 SGHRS, CDR2 YFSETQ. The CDR3 region is CASSLVSSGGNEQIF. Here the CDR3 DNA reads TGCGCCAGCAGCTTGGTATCTAGCGGGGGCAATGAGCAGATCTTC.

This clonotype was seen at least ten times. V usage is TRBV19 and J usage is TRBJ2-5; 7 positions agree with TRBD1. With 3 bases clipped from V and 3 bases from J, the junction kept 1 base outside the gene matches. Germline CDR1 and CDR2: LNHDA and SQIVND (reference sequence). The CDR3 loop spans 13 amino acids. The CDR3 region is CASSMGQKETQYF. CDR3 DNA: TGTGCCAGTAGTATGGGACAGAAAGAGACCCAGTACTTC.

J is TRBJ1-3 and V is TRBV19, with TRBD1 identical over 7 bases. CDR3 length: 14 residues. With 4 bases clipped from V and 3 bases from J, the junction kept 3 bases outside the gene matches. Germline V gives CDR1 LNHDA, CDR2 SQIVND (reference sequence). The CDR3 DNA follows: TGTGCCAGTAGTAGTAGGGGGCTTGGAAACACCATATATTTT. It translates to CASSSRGLGNTIYF.

This clonotype has ten or more counts. V is TRBV5-4 and J is TRBJ2-7, with TRBD2 matching 9 bases. This CDR3 is 15 amino acids long. The junction had 3 bases not matched to a gene; V was cut back by 0 bases and J by 2 bases. Germline lookup yields CDR1 SGHNT and CDR2 YYREEE (reference sequence). CDR3 DNA: TGTGCCAGCAGCTTGGGACTAGCGGATACCTACGAGCAGTACTTC. Encoded protein: CASSLGLADTYEQYF. Based on the CDR3 plus reference TRBV5-4 and TRBJ2-7, the full variable domain is ETGVTQSPTHLIKTRGQQVTLRCSSQSGHNTVSWYQQALGQGPQFIFQYYREEENGRGNFPPRFSGLQFPNYSSELNVNALELDDSALYLCASSLGLADTYEQYFGPGTRLTVT.

The rearrangement uses TRBV9 and TRBJ2-7; TRBD1 might be the D (6 bases). Between the trimmed V and J ends, which lost 0 bases and 6 bases, there was a span of 13 bases. The CDR3 totals 14 residues. Germline CDR1 and CDR2: SGDLS and YYNGEE. CDR3 DNA: TGTGCCAGCAGCGTAGGGACAGTCCCTAGCGAGCAGTACGTC. This translates into CASSVGTVPSEQYV.

This chain joins TRBV7-3 and TRBJ1-2; D not resolved. The V end lost 8 bases, the J end lost 3 bases, and 13 bases lay between the germline ends. The CDR3 is made up of 13 amino acids. Per germline, CDR1 SGHTA and CDR2 FQGTGA. The CDR3: CASSEDSYYGYTF. The CDR3 bases are TGTGCCAGCTCCGAAGACTCGTACTATGGCTACACCTTC.